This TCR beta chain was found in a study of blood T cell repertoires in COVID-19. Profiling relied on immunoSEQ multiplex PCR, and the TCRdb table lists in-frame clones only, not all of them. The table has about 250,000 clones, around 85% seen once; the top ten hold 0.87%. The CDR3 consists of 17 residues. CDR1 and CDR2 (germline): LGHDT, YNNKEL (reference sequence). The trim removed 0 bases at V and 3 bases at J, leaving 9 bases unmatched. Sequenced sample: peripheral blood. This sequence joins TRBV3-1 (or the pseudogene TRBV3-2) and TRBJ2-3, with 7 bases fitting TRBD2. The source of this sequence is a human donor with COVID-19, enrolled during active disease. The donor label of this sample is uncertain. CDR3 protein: CASSQDLGRARTDTQYF. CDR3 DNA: TGTGCCAGCAGCCAAGATCTTGGGAGGGCCAGAACAGATACGCAGTATTTT.